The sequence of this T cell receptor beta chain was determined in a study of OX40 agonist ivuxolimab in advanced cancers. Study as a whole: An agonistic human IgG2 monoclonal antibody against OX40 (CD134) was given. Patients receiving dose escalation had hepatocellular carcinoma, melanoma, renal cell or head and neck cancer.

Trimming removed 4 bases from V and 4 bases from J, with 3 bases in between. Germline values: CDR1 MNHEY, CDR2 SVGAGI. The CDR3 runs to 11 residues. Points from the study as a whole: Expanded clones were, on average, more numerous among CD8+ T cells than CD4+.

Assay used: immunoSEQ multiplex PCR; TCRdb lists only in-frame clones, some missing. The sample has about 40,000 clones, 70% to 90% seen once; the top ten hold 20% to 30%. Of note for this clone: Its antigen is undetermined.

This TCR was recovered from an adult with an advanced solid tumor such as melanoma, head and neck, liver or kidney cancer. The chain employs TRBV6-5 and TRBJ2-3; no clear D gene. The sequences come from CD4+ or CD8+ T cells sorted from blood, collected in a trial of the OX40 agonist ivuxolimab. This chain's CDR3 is CASSFADTQYF. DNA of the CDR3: TGTGCCAGCAGTTTCGCAGATACGCAGTATTTT.